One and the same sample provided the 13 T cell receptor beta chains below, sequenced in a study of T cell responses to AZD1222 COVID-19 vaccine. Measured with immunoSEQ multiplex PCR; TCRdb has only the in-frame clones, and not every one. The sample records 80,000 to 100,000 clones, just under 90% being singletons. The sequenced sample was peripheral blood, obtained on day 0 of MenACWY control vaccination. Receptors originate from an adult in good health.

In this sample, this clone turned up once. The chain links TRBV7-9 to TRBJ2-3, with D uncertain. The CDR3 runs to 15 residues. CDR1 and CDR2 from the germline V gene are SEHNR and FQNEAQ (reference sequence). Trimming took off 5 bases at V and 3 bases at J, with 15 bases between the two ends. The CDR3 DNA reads TGTGCCAGCAGCCCAAAAGGCCCCATAACAGATACGCAGTATTTT. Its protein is CASSPKGPITDTQYF.

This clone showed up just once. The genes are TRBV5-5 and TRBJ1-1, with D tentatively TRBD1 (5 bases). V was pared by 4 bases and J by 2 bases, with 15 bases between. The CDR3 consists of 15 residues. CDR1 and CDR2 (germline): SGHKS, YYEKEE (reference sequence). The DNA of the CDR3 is TGTGCCAGCAGCCCGGGACGGACTTCTAACACTGAAGCTTTCTTT. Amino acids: CASSPGRTSNTEAFF.

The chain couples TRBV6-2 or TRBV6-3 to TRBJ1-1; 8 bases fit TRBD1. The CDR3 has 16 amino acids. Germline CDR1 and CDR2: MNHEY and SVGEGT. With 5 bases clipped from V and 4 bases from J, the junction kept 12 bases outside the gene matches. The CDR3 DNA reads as TGTGCCAGCAGTCCCGACAGGGGTACCGTCCCCACTGAAGCTTTCTTT. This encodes CASSPDRGTVPTEAFF.

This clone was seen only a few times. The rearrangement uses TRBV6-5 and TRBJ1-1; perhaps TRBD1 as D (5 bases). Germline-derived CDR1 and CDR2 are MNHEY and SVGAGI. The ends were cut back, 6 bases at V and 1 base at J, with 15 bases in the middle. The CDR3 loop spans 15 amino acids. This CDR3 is CASRGTRKGNTEAFF. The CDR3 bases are TGTGCCAGCAGAGGGACTAGAAAGGGGAACACTGAAGCTTTCTTT.

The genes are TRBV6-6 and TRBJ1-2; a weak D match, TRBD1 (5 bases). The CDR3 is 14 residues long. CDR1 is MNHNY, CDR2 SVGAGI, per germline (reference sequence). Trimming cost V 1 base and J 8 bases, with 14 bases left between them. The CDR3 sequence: CASSYYGGREGYTF. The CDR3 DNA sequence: TGTGCCAGCAGTTACTATGGGGGTCGAGAAGGCTACACCTTC.

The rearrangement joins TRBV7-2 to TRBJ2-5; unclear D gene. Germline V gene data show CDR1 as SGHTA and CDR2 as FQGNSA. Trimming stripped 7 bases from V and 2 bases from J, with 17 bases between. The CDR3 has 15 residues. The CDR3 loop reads CASTEATTRQETQYF. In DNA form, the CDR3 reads TGTGCCAGCACCGAAGCTACGACGCGACAAGAGACCCAGTACTTC.

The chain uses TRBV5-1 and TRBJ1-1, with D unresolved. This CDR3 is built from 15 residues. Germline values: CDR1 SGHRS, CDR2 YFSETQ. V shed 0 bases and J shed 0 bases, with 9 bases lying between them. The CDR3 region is CASSLDALLNTEAFF. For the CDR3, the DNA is TGCGCCAGCAGCTTGGATGCCCTATTGAACACTGAAGCTTTCTTT.

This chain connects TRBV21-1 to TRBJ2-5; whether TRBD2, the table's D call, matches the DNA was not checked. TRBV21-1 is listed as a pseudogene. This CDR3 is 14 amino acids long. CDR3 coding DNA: TGTGCCAGCAGCAAAGTAGTAAGCGGGGGGCCCAAGTACTTC. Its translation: CASSKVVSGGPKYF.

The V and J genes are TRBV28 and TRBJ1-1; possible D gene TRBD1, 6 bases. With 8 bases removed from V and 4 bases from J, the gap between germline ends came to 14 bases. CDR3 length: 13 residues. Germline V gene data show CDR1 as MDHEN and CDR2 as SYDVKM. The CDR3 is CASAPGALTEAFF. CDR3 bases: TGTGCCAGCGCCCCGGGGGCTCTCACTGAAGCTTTCTTT. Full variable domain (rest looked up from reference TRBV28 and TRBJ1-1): DVKVTQSSRYLVKRTGEKVFLECVQDMDHENMFWYRQDPGLGLRLIYFSYDVKMKEKGDIPEGYSVSREKKERFSLILESASTNQTSMYLCASAPGALTEAFFGQGTRLTVV.

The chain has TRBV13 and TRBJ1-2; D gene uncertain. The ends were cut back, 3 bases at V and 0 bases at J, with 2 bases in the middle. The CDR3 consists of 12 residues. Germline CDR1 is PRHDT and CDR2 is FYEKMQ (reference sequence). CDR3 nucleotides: TGTGCCAGCAGCTTGGCTAACTATGGCTACACCTTC. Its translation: CASSLANYGYTF.

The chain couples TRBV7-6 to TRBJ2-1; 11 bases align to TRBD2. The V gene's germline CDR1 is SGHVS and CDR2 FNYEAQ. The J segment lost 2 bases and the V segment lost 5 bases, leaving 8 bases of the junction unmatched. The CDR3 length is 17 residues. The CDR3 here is CASSPRLAGQAYNEQFF. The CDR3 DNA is TGTGCCAGCAGCCCTCGACTAGCGGGACAAGCCTACAATGAGCAGTTCTTC.

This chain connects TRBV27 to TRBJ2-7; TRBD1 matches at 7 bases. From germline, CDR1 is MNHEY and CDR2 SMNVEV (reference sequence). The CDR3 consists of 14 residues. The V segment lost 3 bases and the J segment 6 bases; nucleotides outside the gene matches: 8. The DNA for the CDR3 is TGTGCCAGCAGTTTCGGGACAGTGCTTTCCGAGCAGTACTTC. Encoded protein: CASSFGTVLSEQYF.

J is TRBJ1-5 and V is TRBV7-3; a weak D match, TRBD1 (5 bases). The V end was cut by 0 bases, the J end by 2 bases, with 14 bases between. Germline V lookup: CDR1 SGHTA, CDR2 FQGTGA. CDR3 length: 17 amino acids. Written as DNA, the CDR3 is TGTGCCAGCAGCTTAACCCTATCAGGGCTCGGCAATCAGCCCCAGCATTTT. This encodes CASSLTLSGLGNQPQHF.